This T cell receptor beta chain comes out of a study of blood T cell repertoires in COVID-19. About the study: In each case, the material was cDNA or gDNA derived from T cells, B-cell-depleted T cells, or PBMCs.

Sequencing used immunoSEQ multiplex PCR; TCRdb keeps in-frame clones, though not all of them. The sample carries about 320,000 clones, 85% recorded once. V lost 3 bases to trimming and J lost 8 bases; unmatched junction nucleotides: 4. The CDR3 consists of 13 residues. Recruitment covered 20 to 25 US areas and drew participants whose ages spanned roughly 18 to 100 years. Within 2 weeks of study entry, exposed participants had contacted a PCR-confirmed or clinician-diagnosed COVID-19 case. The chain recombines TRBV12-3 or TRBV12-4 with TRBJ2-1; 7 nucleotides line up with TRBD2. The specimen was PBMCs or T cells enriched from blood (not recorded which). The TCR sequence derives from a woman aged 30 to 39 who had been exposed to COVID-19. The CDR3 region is CASSLTGGHEQFF. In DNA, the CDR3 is TGTGCCAGCAGTTTGACGGGAGGACATGAGCAGTTCTTC.